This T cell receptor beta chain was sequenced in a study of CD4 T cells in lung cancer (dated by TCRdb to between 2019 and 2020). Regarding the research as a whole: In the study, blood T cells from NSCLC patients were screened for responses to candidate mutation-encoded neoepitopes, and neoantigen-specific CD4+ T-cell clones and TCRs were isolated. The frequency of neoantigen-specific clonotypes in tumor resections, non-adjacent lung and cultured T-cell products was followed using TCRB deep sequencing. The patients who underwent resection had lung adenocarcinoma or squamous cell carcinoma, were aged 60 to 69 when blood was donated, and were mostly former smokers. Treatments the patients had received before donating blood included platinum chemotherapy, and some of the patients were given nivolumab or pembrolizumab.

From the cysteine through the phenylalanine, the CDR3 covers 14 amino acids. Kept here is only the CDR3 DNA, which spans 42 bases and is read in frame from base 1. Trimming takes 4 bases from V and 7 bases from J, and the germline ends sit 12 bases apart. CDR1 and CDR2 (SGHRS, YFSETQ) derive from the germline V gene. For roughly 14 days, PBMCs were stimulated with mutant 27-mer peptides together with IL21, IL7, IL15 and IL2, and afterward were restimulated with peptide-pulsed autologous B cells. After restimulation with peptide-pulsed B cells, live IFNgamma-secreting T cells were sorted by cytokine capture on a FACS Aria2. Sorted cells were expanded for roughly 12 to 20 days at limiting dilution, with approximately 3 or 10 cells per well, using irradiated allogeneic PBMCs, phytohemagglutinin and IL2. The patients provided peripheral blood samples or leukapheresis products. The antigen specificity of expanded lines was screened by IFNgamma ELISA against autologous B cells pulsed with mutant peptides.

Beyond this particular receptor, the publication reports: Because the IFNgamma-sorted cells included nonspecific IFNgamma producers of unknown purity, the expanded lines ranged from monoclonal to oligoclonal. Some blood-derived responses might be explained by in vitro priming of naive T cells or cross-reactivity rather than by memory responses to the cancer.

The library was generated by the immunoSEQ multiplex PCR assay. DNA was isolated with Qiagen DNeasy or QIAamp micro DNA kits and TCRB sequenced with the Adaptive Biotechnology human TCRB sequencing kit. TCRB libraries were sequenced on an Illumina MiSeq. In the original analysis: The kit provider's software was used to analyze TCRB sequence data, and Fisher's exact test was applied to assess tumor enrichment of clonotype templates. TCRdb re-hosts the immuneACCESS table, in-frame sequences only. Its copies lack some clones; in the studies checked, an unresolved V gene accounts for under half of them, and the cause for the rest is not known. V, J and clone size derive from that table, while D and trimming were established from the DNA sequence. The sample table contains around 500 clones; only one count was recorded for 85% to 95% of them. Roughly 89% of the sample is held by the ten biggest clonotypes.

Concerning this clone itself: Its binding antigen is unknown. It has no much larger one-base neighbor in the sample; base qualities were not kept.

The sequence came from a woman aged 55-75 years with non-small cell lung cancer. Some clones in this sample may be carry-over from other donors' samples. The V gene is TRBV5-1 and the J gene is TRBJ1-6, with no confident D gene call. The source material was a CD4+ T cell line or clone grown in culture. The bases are TGCGCCAGCAGCCTGGGATCTCGGAATTCACCCCTCCACTTT. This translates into CASSLGSRNSPLHF.